These 21 T cell receptor beta chains came from one sample sequenced in a study of type 1 regulatory T cells (dated by TCRdb to the early 2020s). The sequencing machine was an Illumina MiSeq. TCRdb redid the processing of the public reads, applying fastp at Q25 and MiXCR, and retained in-frame beta chains. Entries that share a CDR3 protein sequence are merged under the most common genes and DNA. The sample table records 63,000 or so distinct CDR3 sequences; more than 45% of these occur just once. About 2% of the sample belongs to the ten largest clones. Their cognate antigens are unknown. What was sequenced was cultured non-Tr1 T cells, either the whole culture or a sorted T cell fraction (not recorded which). Reading the label with the study, this specimen's cell subset or site is: non-Tr1 population from the T-allo10 product. The receptors were gathered from a human donor in good health.

Remarks on this clonotype: A much larger clone differs from this one at a single base, so this may be a read error. The chain recombines TRBV5-1 with TRBJ2-7; TRBD1 agrees at 9 bases. CDR3 length: 17 amino acids. Germline V lookup: CDR1 SGHRS, CDR2 YFSETQ. V dropped 4 bases and J dropped 3; count of bases not matched to a gene: 14. CDR3 nucleotides: TGCGCCAGCAGCGAAGGGACAGGGCTGACCAGGCGCTACGAGCAGTACTTC. Amino acid sequence: CASSEGTGLTRRYEQYF.

This clonotype was found a few times. The V gene is TRBV29-1, the J gene TRBJ1-1, with D maybe TRBD1 (5 bases). Germline-derived CDR1 and CDR2 are SQVTM and ANQGSEA. The CDR3 length is 12 residues. V was trimmed by 5 bases and J by 0 bases, leaving 7 bases between them. The CDR3 sequence is CSVSQVNTEAFF. CDR3 coding DNA: TGCAGCGTTTCACAGGTGAACACTGAAGCTTTCTTT. The whole variable domain, remainder taken from reference TRBV29-1 and TRBJ1-1, is SAVISQKPSRDICQRGTSLTIQCQVDSQVTMMFWYRQQPGQSLTLIATANQGSEATYESGFVIDKFPISRPNLTFSTLTVSNMSPEDSSIYLCSVSQVNTEAFFGQGTRLTVV.

V and J are TRBV6-1 and TRBJ2-2; 9 bases line up with TRBD1. The germline gives CDR1 MNHNS, CDR2 SASEGT. The CDR3 is 17 residues long. V shed 2 bases, J shed 2 bases, and the junction held 6 bases outside the gene matches. The CDR3 spells CASSENAGQGNTGELFF. CDR3 in DNA: TGTGCCAGCAGTGAAAACGCGGGACAGGGTAACACCGGGGAGCTGTTTTTT.

This clonotype has just a few counts. This chain connects TRBV6-1 to TRBJ1-1, with D possibly TRBD1 on 5 matching bases. Germline assignment: CDR1 MNHNS and CDR2 SASEGT. Trimming removed 6 bases at V and 1 base at J, with 9 bases between. The CDR3 spans 13 residues. The CDR3 protein is CASRWGRNTEAFF. DNA of the CDR3: TGTGCCAGCAGGTGGGGGAGGAACACTGAAGCTTTCTTT.

The chain carries TRBV20-1 and TRBJ1-4; the D is unclear. V was cut by 5 bases and J by 11 bases, with 18 bases left in between. The CDR3 is made up of 13 amino acids. Germline loops: CDR1 DFQATT, CDR2 SNEGSKA (reference sequence). The CDR3 coding sequence is TGCAGTGCTTATCTAGGTTGGCAGGATAAACTGTTTTTT. Translated: CSAYLGWQDKLFF.

The CDR3 loop reads CASRPPGTGSSYEQYF. CDR3 DNA sequence: TGTGCCAGCAGACCCCCCGGGACAGGGAGCTCCTACGAGCAGTACTTC. The chain carries TRBV6-6 and TRBJ2-7; 9 nucleotides line up with TRBD1. The V segment lost 6 bases and the J segment 0 bases; nucleotides outside the gene matches: 9. Looked up from germline, CDR1 is MNHNY and CDR2 is SVGAGI (reference sequence). The CDR3 is 16 residues long.

CDR3 sequence: CASRALAITDTQYF. The CDR3 DNA follows: TGTGCCAGCAGGGCACTAGCTATAACAGATACGCAGTATTTT. The gene calls are TRBV6-1 and TRBJ2-3, with a tentative D call TRBD2 (6 bases). Trimming left V 6 bases short and J 3 bases short, with 13 bases between. The CDR3 loop spans 14 amino acids. Germline V gene data show CDR1 as MNHNS and CDR2 as SASEGT.

The V gene is TRBV6-1, the J gene TRBJ1-1; 9 bases line up with TRBD1. The CDR3 totals 14 residues. The junction had 6 bases not matched to a gene; V was cut back by 5 bases and J by 5 bases. Germline assignment: CDR1 MNHNS and CDR2 SASEGT. The CDR3 nucleotides read TGTGCCAGCAGTCCCCGGACAGGGGATACTGAAGCTTTCTTT. It translates to CASSPRTGDTEAFF.

The DNA of the CDR3 is TGCAGTGCTAGGCTGGCATGGGGGCCTCGGGAGACCCAGTACTTC. Its translation is CSARLAWGPRETQYF. The V gene is TRBV20-1, the J gene TRBJ2-5; tentative D call: TRBD1 (6 bases). This CDR3 has 15 amino acids. The germline V gene encodes CDR1 DFQATT and CDR2 SNEGSKA (reference sequence). Trimming took 3 bases from V and 5 from J, leaving 19 bases between them.

The chain uses TRBV27 and TRBJ2-1, with D unclear. Germline CDR1 and CDR2: MNHEY and SMNVEV (reference sequence). Trimming removed 5 bases from V and 3 bases from J, with 17 bases in between. This CDR3 contains 16 residues. In DNA form, the CDR3 reads TGTGCCAGCAGTCCGAAAAGACAACCTGACTACAATGAGCAGTTCTTC. Translated, it gives CASSPKRQPDYNEQFF.

The chain has TRBV12-3 or TRBV12-4 and TRBJ1-4; D unresolved. This CDR3 is built from 15 residues. Trimming stripped 5 bases from V and 5 bases from J, with 15 bases between. Here the CDR3 DNA reads TGTGCCAGCAGTCCAGACGGAAACCAAAATGAAAAACTGTTTTTT. Translated: CASSPDGNQNEKLFF.

The chain links TRBV24-1 to TRBJ2-3; D is ambiguous. V was shortened by 7 bases and J by 12 bases, with 19 bases between the two germline ends. The germline gives CDR1 KGHDR, CDR2 SFDVKD. This CDR3 spans 13 amino acids. Written as DNA, the CDR3 is TGTGCCACCAGGAAGCCTTTCCTAGGCTATCAGTATTTT. Translating it yields CATRKPFLGYQYF.

This clonotype was observed a handful of times. The chain uses TRBV30 and TRBJ1-6; 7 bases align to TRBD1. CDR3 length: 13 residues. In germline, CDR1 is GTSNPN, CDR2 SVGIG (reference sequence). V lost 5 bases, J lost 9 bases, and 7 bases stayed unmatched. CDR3 bases: TGTGCCTGGGTTGACAGGGTCGCTTCACCCCTCCACTTT. This codes for CAWVDRVASPLHF.

This clonotype showed up just a few times. V is TRBV6-1 and J is TRBJ1-2, with unresolved D. The V gene's germline CDR1 is MNHNS and CDR2 SASEGT. This CDR3 contains 14 residues. The ends were cut back, 3 bases at V and 8 bases at J, with 16 bases in the middle. CDR3: CASSDLDRPNGYTF. The CDR3 DNA reads as TGTGCCAGCAGTGATTTGGACCGCCCTAACGGCTACACCTTC.

The chain carries TRBV28 and TRBJ2-3, with D tentatively TRBD2 (6 bases). Deletions cut 3 bases from V and 4 bases from J, with 8 bases between. CDR3 length: 13 residues. Germline CDR1 is MDHEN and CDR2 is SYDVKM. The CDR3, as DNA: TGTGCCAGCAGTTTGCGGGGCCCAGATACGCAGTATTTT. This translates into CASSLRGPDTQYF.

This clonotype has more than one count but fewer than ten. The V call is TRBV20-1, the J call TRBJ2-3; D perhaps matches TRBD2 (5 bases). V was trimmed by 1 base and J by 2 bases, leaving 16 bases between them. Germline V CDR1 and CDR2: DFQATT, SNEGSKA (reference sequence). The CDR3 totals 16 residues. The CDR3 sequence: CSARGTGIGNTDTQYF. CDR3 DNA sequence: TGCAGTGCTAGAGGCACCGGGATAGGGAACACAGATACGCAGTATTTT.

This chain joins TRBV23-1 and TRBJ1-2, with D possibly TRBD1 on 6 matching bases. TRBV23-1 qualifies as an ORF whose function is uncertain. Between the trimmed V and J ends, which lost 2 bases and 3 bases, there was a span of 10 bases. CDR3 size: 14 residues. The CDR3 sequence: CASSQRGRDYGYTF. The CDR3 nucleotides are TGCGCCAGCAGTCAAAGGGGGAGAGACTATGGCTACACCTTC.

The chain joins TRBV11-1 to TRBJ1-2; the D gene is possibly TRBD1 (6 bases). CDR1 is SGHAT, CDR2 FQDESV, per germline (reference sequence). Trimming cost V 6 bases and J 4 bases, with 12 bases left between them. The CDR3 runs to 13 residues. CDR3 nucleotides: TGTGCCAGCAGGCGACAGGACTCCTATGGCTACACCTTC. It translates to CASRRQDSYGYTF.

The gene calls are TRBV29-1 and TRBJ2-3; D remains ambiguous. Trimming shortened V by 7 bases and J by 1 base, and 3 bases separated the two germline ends. This CDR3 is 10 amino acids long. The germline V gene encodes CDR1 SQVTM and CDR2 ANQGSEA. CDR3 protein: CSGGTDTQYF. CDR3 DNA sequence: TGCAGCGGGGGCACAGATACGCAGTATTTT.

This sequence joins TRBV10-1 and TRBJ2-7; TRBD1 is a possible D gene (6 bases). CDR3 length equals 14 residues. Germline loops: CDR1 WNHNN, CDR2 SYGVQD (reference sequence). Between the trimmed V and J ends, which lost 3 bases and 6 bases, there was a span of 15 bases. CDR3 in amino acids: CASSDGRGASEQYF. The CDR3 DNA reads as TGCGCCAGCAGTGATGGCAGGGGAGCCTCCGAGCAGTACTTC.

Of note for this clonotype: One end of the junction is discordant with germline, which a read error may explain. This chain uses TRBV5-1 with TRBJ1-6; D is unresolved. The CDR3 has 13 amino acids. Germline loops: CDR1 SGHRS, CDR2 YFSETQ. The CDR3 spells CASSSRTDSPLHF. The CDR3 DNA sequence: TGTGCCAGCAGCTCTCGGACGGATTCACCCCTCCACTTT.